These T cell receptor beta chains were read from a single sample in a study of cytomegalovirus exposure and HLA in healthy donors. Sequencing was performed with immunoSEQ multiplex PCR; in TCRdb, only in-frame clones are kept and a portion is missing. The table has about 50,000 clones, approximately 72% seen once; the top ten hold about 9.1%. The sample consisted of PBMCs. Receptors originate from a woman aged 45-65 years in good health and CMV-seronegative. The CDR3 runs from the conserved cysteine through the conserved F or W. A D gene is named only where the DNA matches it firmly. The size entry is marked missing in some rows and otherwise reads once, few, many or a size class.

v_gene: TRBV5-1; d_gene: TRBD2; j_gene: TRBJ2-3; abundance: .; CDR3nt: TGCGCCAGCAGCCCCGGACTAGCGGAGACAGATACGCAGTATTTT; CDR3aa: CASSPGLAETDTQYF
v_gene: TRBV6-5; d_gene: .; j_gene: TRBJ1-6; abundance: few; CDR3nt: TGTGCCAGCAGTCCCCCCGGTTCACCCCTCCACTTT; CDR3aa: CASSPPGSPLHF
v_gene: TRBV28; d_gene: TRBD1; j_gene: TRBJ2-7; abundance: .; CDR3nt: TGTGCCAGTTTTGGACAGGGTACGCAGGGGCAGTACTTC; CDR3aa: CASFGQGTQGQYF
v_gene: TRBV7-9; d_gene: .; j_gene: TRBJ2-7; abundance: .; CDR3nt: TGTGCCAGCAGCAACCAGGACACCTACGAGCAGTACTTC; CDR3aa: CASSNQDTYEQYF
v_gene: TRBV19; d_gene: TRBD1; j_gene: TRBJ1-1; abundance: .; CDR3nt: TGTGCCAGTAGTATGGGCACCGGGACAGGGAGCACTGAAGCTTTCTTT; CDR3aa: CASSMGTGTGSTEAFF
v_gene: TRBV18; d_gene: .; j_gene: TRBJ1-2; abundance: .; CDR3nt: TGTGCCAGCTCACCAGTCTCCCGAGGGGGGGAAACTAACTATGGCTACACCTTC; CDR3aa: CASSPVSRGGETNYGYTF
v_gene: TRBV4-2; d_gene: .; j_gene: TRBJ1-1; abundance: once; CDR3nt: TGTGCCAGCAGCAACAGACAGTCGAACACTGAAGCTTTCTTT; CDR3aa: CASSNRQSNTEAFF
v_gene: TRBV7-2; d_gene: .; j_gene: TRBJ1-5; abundance: .; CDR3nt: TGTGCCAGCAGCCTAAACAGGGGCAATCAGCCCCAGCATTTT; CDR3aa: CASSLNRGNQPQHF
v_gene: TRBV28; d_gene: .; j_gene: TRBJ2-1; abundance: .; CDR3nt: TGTGCCAGCAGCGAACCCCGGGATTCAAGCTCCTACAATGAGCAGTTCTTC; CDR3aa: CASSEPRDSSSYNEQFF
v_gene: TRBV6-5; d_gene: .; j_gene: TRBJ2-7; abundance: few; CDR3nt: TGTGCCAGCCGACGGACTACTACTTCCTACGAGCAGTACTTC; CDR3aa: CASRRTTTSYEQYF
v_gene: TRBV5-4; d_gene: TRBD2; j_gene: TRBJ2-5; abundance: .; CDR3nt: TGTGCCAGCAGCTCCAGCGGGGGGGAGACCCAGTACTTC; CDR3aa: CASSSSGGETQYF
v_gene: TRBV27; d_gene: TRBD1; j_gene: TRBJ1-5; abundance: .; CDR3nt: TGTGCCAGCAGCTCGGGACAGCCTGGGGATCAGCCCCAGCATTTT; CDR3aa: CASSSGQPGDQPQHF
v_gene: TRBV7-9; d_gene: .; j_gene: TRBJ1-1; abundance: few; CDR3nt: TGTGCCAGCAGCCCGGACAGTCCGATGAACACTGAAGCTTTCTTT; CDR3aa: CASSPDSPMNTEAFF
v_gene: TRBV7-6; d_gene: TRBD2; j_gene: TRBJ2-5; abundance: .; CDR3nt: TGTGCCAGCAGCGGGACTAGCGGGCAAGAGACCCAGTACTTC; CDR3aa: CASSGTSGQETQYF
v_gene: TRBV25-1; d_gene: TRBD2; j_gene: TRBJ2-5; abundance: few; CDR3nt: TGTGCCAGCAGTGATCCGGGACTAGCCTCCCTCCAAGAGACCCAGTACTTC; CDR3aa: CASSDPGLASLQETQYF
v_gene: TRBV9; d_gene: .; j_gene: TRBJ2-1; abundance: .; CDR3nt: TGTGCCAGCAGCGTGGGCTCCAGCTCCTACAATGAGCAGTTCTTC; CDR3aa: CASSVGSSSYNEQFF
v_gene: TRBV4-2; d_gene: .; j_gene: TRBJ1-1; abundance: .; CDR3nt: TGTGCCAGCAGCCAAGGGAGAAACACTGAAGCTTTCTTT; CDR3aa: CASSQGRNTEAFF
v_gene: TRBV4-1; d_gene: .; j_gene: TRBJ1-1; abundance: .; CDR3nt: TGCGCCAGCAGCAAAGATGGGGCAGTGAACACTGAAGCTTTCTTT; CDR3aa: CASSKDGAVNTEAFF
v_gene: TRBV7-2; d_gene: TRBD1; j_gene: TRBJ1-5; abundance: .; CDR3nt: TGTGCCAGCAGCTCACAGGGGCATCAGCCCCAGCATTTT; CDR3aa: CASSSQGHQPQHF
v_gene: TRBV4-2; d_gene: TRBD1; j_gene: TRBJ1-4; abundance: .; CDR3nt: TGTGCCAGCAGCCCCCGTGCAGGGGGCGACGAAAAACTGTTTTTT; CDR3aa: CASSPRAGGDEKLFF
v_gene: TRBV30; d_gene: .; j_gene: TRBJ1-4; abundance: .; CDR3nt: TGTGCCGGCCGGACCCTTGGACTTTTAAATGAAAAACTGTTTTTT; CDR3aa: CAGRTLGLLNEKLFF
v_gene: TRBV2; d_gene: .; j_gene: TRBJ2-1; abundance: .; CDR3nt: TGTGCCGACACTAGTCCGTCCTACAATGAGCAGTTCTTC; CDR3aa: CADTSPSYNEQFF